Following are 6 T cell receptor beta chains from one sample sequenced in a study of control samples from healthy donors and cancer patients. The data were produced by immunoSEQ multiplex PCR, yet TCRdb's version contains in-frame clones alone and is incomplete. The sample carries more than 80,000 clones, 90% to 95% recorded once. Input material: blood. The source of these receptors is a man younger than 30 in good health.

The chain combines TRBV11-2 with TRBJ2-3, with D possibly matching TRBD1 (5 bases). The CDR3 sequence is 17 residues long. Trimming took 4 bases from V and 5 from J, leaving 22 bases between them. Germline V gene lookup returns CDR1 SGHAT and CDR2 FQNNGV. In nucleotides, the CDR3 is TGTGCCAGCAGCTCCTATCGAGTAGGGGCGCGTGGAGATACGCAGTATTTT. Translating gives CASSSYRVGARGDTQYF.

This chain links TRBV2 with TRBJ1-4; D gene unclear. The CDR3 contains 14 residues. CDR1 is SNHLY and CDR2 is FYNNEI in the germline V gene. Trimming took off 7 bases at V and 4 bases at J, with 13 bases between the two ends. This chain's CDR3 is CASTREQFNEKLFF. For the CDR3, the DNA is TGTGCCAGCACCCGAGAGCAGTTTAATGAAAAACTGTTTTTT. Complete variable domain (other parts from reference TRBV2 and TRBJ1-4): EPEVTQTPSHQVTQMGQEVILRCVPISNHLYFYWYRQILGQKVEFLVSFYNNEISEKSEIFDDQFSVERPDGSNFTLKIRSTKLEDSAMYFCASTREQFNEKLFFGSGTQLSVL.

The chain is built from TRBV20-1 and TRBJ2-1; 8 bases match TRBD2. The V gene end was trimmed by 6 bases and the J gene end by 12 bases; junction bases not matched to a gene: 7. From germline, CDR1 is DFQATT and CDR2 SNEGSKA (reference sequence). CDR3 length: 11 amino acids. CDR3 sequence (DNA): TGCAGTGCCCCCTCTAGCGGGCGGCAGTTCTTC. Residues: CSAPSSGRQFF.

The chain combines TRBV25-1 with TRBJ1-2; TRBD1 agrees at 7 bases. Trimming cost V 4 bases and J 2 bases; bases outside gene matches: 7. The CDR3 is 15 amino acids. CDR1 is MGHDK, CDR2 SYGVNS, per germline. CDR3: CASSGFWGQNYGYTF. The CDR3 DNA is TGTGCCAGCAGTGGTTTTTGGGGACAGAACTATGGCTACACCTTC.

J is TRBJ2-7 and V is TRBV29-1; TRBD1 might be the D (5 bases). This CDR3 is built from 12 residues. Germline values: CDR1 SQVTM, CDR2 ANQGSEA. Trimming left V 6 bases short and J 5 bases short, with 14 bases between. The chain's CDR3 is CSVTVFRDEQYF. As DNA, the CDR3 is TGCAGCGTGACAGTTTTCAGGGACGAGCAGTACTTC.

The chain links TRBV7-2 to TRBJ2-7; no definite D call. From germline, CDR1 is SGHTA and CDR2 FQGNSA. V was clipped by 3 bases and J by 4 bases, with 13 bases between them. The CDR3 runs to 14 residues. The CDR3, as DNA: TGTGCCAGCAGCTTCGGCGGAATCGGGTACGAGCAGTACTTC. Amino acids: CASSFGGIGYEQYF. Supplemented by reference TRBV7-2 and TRBJ2-7, the full variable domain reads GAGVSQSPSNKVTEKGKDVELRCDPISGHTALYWYRQSLGQGLEFLIYFQGNSAPDKSGLPSDRFSAERTGGSVSTLTIQRTQQEDSAVYLCASSFGGIGYEQYFGPGTRLTVT.